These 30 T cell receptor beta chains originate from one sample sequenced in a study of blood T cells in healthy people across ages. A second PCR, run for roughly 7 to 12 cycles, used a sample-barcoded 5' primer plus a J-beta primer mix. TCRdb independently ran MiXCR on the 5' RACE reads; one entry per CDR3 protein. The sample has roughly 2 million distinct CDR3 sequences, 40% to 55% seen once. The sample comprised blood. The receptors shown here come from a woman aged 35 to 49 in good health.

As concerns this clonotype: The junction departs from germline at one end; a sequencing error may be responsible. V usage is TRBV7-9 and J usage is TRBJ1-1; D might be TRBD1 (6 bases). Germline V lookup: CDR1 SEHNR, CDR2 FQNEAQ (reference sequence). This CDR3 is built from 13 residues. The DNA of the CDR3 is TGTGTCAGCTGGGCGGGGGCGCCTACTGAAGCTTTCTTT. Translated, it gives CVSWAGAPTEAFF. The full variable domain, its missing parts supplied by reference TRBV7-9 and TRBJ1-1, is DTGVSQNPRHKITKRGQNVTFRCDPISEHNRLYWYRQTLGQGPEFLTYFQNEAQLEKSRLLSDRFSAERPKGSFSTLEIQRTEQGDSAMYLCVSWAGAPTEAFFGQGTRLTVV.

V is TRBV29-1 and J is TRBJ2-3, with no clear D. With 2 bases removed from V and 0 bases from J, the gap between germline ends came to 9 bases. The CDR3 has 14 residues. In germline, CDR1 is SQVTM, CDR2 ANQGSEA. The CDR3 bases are TGCAGCGTTGAAAGGAGTGAAAGCACAGATACGCAGTATTTT. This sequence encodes CSVERSESTDTQYF.

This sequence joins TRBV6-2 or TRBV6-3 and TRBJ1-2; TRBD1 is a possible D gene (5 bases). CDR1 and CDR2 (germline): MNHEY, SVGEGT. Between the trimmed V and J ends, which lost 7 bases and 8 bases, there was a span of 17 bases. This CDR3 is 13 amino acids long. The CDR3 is CASNPIEGSGYTF. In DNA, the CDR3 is TGTGCCAGCAACCCCATCGAGGGGAGCGGCTACACCTTC.

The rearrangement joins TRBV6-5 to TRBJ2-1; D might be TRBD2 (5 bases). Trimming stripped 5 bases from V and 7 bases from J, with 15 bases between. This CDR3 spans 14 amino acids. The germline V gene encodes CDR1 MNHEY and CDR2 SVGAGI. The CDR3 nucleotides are TGTGCCAGCAGTCGTCTGAGGGCCGGGAATGAGCAGTTCTTC. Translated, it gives CASSRLRAGNEQFF.

The CDR3 nucleotides are TGTGCCAGCAGCTTATTTGGGGATGGCGATGAGCAGTTCTTC. The encoded protein is CASSLFGDGDEQFF. The chain carries TRBV7-9 and TRBJ2-1; unclear D gene. The CDR3 loop spans 14 amino acids. In germline, CDR1 is SEHNR, CDR2 FQNEAQ (reference sequence). V was cut by 2 bases and J by 8 bases, with 13 bases left in between. Full variable domain (rest looked up from reference TRBV7-9 and TRBJ2-1): DTGVSQNPRHKITKRGQNVTFRCDPISEHNRLYWYRQTLGQGPEFLTYFQNEAQLEKSRLLSDRFSAERPKGSFSTLEIQRTEQGDSAMYLCASSLFGDGDEQFFGPGTRLTVL.

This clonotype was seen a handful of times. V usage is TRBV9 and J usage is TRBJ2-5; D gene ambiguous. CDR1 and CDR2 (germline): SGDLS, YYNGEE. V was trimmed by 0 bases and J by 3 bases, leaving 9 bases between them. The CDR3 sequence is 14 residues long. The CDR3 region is CASSVGVGKETQYF. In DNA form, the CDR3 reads TGTGCCAGCAGCGTAGGGGTGGGAAAAGAGACCCAGTACTTC.

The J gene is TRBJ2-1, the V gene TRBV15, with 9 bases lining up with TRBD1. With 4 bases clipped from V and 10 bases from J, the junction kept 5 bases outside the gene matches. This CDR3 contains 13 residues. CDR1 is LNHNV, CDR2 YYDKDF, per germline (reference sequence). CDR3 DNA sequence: TGTGCCACCAGCAAAACAGGGGGCCTCGAGCAGTTCTTC. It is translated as CATSKTGGLEQFF.

The CDR3 coding sequence is TGTGCCAGCAGCTTGGACAGTACAGCAAATGAAAAACTGTTTTTT. Protein product: CASSLDSTANEKLFF. The chain carries TRBV7-2 and TRBJ1-4; the D gene is possibly TRBD1 (6 bases). This CDR3 comprises 15 residues. The germline V gene encodes CDR1 SGHTA and CDR2 FQGNSA. The V and J ends lost 3 bases and 5 bases respectively, with 13 bases between them.

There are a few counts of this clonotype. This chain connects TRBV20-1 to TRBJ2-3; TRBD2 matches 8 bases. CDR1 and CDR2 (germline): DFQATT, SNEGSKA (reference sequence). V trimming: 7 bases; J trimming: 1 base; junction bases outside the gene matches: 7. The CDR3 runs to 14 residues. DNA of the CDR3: TGCAGTGAAAAACGGCGGGGGGGCACAGATACGCAGTATTTT. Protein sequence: CSEKRRGGTDTQYF.

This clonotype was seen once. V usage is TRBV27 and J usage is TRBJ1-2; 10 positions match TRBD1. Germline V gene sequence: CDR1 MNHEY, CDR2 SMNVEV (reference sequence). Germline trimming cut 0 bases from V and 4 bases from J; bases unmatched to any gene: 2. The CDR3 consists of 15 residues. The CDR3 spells CASSLSRDRGYGYTF. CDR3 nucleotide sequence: TGTGCCAGCAGTTTATCCAGGGACAGGGGCTATGGCTACACCTTC.

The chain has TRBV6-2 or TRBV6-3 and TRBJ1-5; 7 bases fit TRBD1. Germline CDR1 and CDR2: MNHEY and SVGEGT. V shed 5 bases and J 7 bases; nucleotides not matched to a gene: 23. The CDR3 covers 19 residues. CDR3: CASSDETGRAPMGGQPQHF. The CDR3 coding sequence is TGTGCCAGCAGTGATGAGACAGGGCGGGCCCCGATGGGAGGCCAGCCCCAGCATTTT.

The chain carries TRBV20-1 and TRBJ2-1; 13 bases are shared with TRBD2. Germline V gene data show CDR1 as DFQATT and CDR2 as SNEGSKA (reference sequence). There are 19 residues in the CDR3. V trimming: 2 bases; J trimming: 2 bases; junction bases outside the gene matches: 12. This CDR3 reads CSARSDGTSGDGAYNEQFF. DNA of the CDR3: TGCAGTGCTAGATCAGACGGGACTAGCGGGGATGGCGCCTACAATGAGCAGTTCTTC.

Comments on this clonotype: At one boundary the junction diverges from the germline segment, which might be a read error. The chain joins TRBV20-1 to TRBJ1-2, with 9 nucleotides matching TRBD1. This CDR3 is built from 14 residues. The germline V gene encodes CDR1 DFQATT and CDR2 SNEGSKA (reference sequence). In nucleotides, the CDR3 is TGCAGTGCTAAACCGACAGGGGGAAACTATGGCTACACCTTT. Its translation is CSAKPTGGNYGYTF.

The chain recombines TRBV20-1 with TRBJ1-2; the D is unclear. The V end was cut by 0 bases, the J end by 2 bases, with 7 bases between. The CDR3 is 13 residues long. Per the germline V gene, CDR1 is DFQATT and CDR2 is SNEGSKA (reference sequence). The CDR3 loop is CSARDPMNYGYTF. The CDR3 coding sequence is TGCAGTGCTAGAGATCCTATGAACTATGGCTACACCTTC.

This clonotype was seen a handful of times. The CDR3 is CASQRTKLSNQPQHF. CDR3 in DNA: TGTGCCAGTCAGCGGACGAAGTTGAGCAATCAGCCCCAGCATTTT. The chain has TRBV15 and TRBJ1-5, with D unresolved. The V and J ends lost 10 bases and 1 base respectively, with 17 bases between them. Germline V lookup: CDR1 LNHNV, CDR2 YYDKDF (reference sequence). The CDR3 has 15 amino acids.

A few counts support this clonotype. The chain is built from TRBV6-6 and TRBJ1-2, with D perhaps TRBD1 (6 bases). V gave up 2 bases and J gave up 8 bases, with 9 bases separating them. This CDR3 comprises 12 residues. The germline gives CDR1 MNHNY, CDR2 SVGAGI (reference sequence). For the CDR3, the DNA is TGTGCCAGCAGTTACCCCCAGGGGGGCTACACCTTC. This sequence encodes CASSYPQGGYTF.

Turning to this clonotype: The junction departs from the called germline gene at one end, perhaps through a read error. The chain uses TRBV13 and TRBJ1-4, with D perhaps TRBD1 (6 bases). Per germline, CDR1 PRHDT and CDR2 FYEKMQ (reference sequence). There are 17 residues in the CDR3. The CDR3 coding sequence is TGTGCCAGTAGCTTAAGGAGCCTGGGGGCGACTAAGGAAAGACTGTTTTTT. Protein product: CASSLRSLGATKERLFF.

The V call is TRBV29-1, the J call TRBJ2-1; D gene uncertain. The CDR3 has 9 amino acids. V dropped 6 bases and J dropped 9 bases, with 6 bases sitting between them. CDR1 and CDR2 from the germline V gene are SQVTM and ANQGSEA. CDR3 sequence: CSVNSEQFF. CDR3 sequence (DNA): TGCAGCGTCAACAGTGAGCAGTTCTTC.

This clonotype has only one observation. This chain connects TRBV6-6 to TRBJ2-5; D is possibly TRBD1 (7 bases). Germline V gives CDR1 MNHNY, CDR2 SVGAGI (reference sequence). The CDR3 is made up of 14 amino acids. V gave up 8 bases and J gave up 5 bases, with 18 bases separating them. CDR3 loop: CASGTLPGGETQYF. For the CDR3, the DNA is TGTGCCAGCGGAACCCTTCCAGGGGGGGAGACCCAGTACTTC.

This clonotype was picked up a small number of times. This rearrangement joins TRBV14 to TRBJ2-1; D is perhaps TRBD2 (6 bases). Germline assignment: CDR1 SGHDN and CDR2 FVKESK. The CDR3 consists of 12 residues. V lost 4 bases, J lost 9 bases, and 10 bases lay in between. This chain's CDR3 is CASSPTSFEQFF. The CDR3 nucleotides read TGTGCCAGCAGCCCTACTAGCTTTGAGCAGTTCTTC.

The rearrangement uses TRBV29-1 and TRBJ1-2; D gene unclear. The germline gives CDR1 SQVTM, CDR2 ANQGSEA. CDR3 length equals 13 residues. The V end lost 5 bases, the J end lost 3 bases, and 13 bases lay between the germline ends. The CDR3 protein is CSVQHPYDYGYTF. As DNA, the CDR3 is TGCAGCGTTCAACACCCGTATGACTATGGCTACACCTTC.

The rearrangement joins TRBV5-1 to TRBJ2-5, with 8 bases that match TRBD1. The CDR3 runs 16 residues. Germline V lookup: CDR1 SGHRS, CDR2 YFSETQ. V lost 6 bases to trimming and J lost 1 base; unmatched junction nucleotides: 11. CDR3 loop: CASMPQGRGLQETQYF. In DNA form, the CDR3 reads TGCGCCAGCATGCCCCAGGGCAGGGGGCTCCAAGAGACCCAGTACTTC.

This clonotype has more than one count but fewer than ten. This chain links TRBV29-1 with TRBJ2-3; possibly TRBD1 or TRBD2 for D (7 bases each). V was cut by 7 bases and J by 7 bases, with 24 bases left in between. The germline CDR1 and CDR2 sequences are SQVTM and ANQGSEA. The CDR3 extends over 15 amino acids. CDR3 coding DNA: TGCAGCGGCAGGGGGGGGACTGGGGAAGGAAATACGCAGTATTTT. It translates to CSGRGGTGEGNTQYF.

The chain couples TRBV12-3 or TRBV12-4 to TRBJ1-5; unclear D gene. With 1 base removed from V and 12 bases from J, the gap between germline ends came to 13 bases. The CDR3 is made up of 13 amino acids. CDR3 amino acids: CASSLVAAQVQHF. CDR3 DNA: TGTGCCAGCAGTTTAGTAGCTGCTCAGGTCCAGCATTTT.

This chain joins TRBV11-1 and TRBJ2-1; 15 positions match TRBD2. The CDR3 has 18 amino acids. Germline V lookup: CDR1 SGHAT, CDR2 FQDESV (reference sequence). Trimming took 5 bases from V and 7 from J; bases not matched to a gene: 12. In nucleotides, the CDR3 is TGTGCCAGCAGCCGTGGACTAGCGGGGGGGCGTGGTTATAATGAGCAGTTCTTC. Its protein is CASSRGLAGGRGYNEQFF.

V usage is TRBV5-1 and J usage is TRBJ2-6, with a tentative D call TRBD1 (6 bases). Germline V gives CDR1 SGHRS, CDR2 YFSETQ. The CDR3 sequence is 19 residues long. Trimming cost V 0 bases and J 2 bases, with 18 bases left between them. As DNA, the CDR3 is TGCGCCAGCAGCTTGGGCCGTCTGGGGGCGAAGACTGGGGCCAACGTCCTGACTTTC. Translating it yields CASSLGRLGAKTGANVLTF. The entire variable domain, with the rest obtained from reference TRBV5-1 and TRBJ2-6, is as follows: KAGVTQTPRYLIKTRGQQVTLSCSPISGHRSVSWYQQTPGQGLQFLFEYFSETQRNKGNFPGRFSGRQFSNSRSEMNVSTLELGDSALYLCASSLGRLGAKTGANVLTFGAGSRLTVL.

The CDR3 bases are TGTGCCAGCAGTTCGGCGGGACAGGGTTTTAACATTCAGTACTTC. Amino acid sequence: CASSSAGQGFNIQYF. This rearrangement joins TRBV28 to TRBJ2-7; 9 positions match TRBD1. The assigned J gene may be wrong: the sequence end matches TRBJ2-4 better. There are 15 residues in the CDR3. The germline V gene has CDR1 MDHEN and CDR2 SYDVKM.

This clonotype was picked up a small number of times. CDR3 protein: CASSPERTGAYNEQFF. Written as DNA, the CDR3 is TGTGCCAGCTCACCGGAAAGGACAGGGGCCTACAATGAGCAGTTCTTC. This chain links TRBV18 with TRBJ2-1; 9 bases are shared with TRBD1. Germline V gene lookup returns CDR1 KGHSH and CDR2 LQKENI. The CDR3 has 16 residues. V shed 3 bases and J 2 bases; nucleotides not matched to a gene: 5.

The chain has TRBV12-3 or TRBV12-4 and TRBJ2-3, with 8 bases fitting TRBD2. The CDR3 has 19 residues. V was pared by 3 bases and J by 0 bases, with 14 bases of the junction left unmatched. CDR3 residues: CASSFSKAGVATSTDTQYF. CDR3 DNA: TGTGCCAGCAGTTTCTCTAAAGCGGGGGTGGCAACTAGCACAGATACGCAGTATTTT.

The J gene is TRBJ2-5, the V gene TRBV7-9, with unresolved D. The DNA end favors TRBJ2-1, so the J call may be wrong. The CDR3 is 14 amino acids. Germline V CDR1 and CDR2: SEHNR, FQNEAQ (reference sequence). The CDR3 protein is CASSSDPVVETQFF. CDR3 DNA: TGTGCCAGCAGCTCCGACCCTGTGGTAGAGACCCAGTTCTTC.